Sequencing of this T cell receptor beta chain was carried out in a study of shared T cell receptors in the human thymus. Profiled with immunoSEQ multiplex PCR; TCRdb holds only in-frame clones, not every one. The data contain just under 550,000 clones, 78% of them singletons. Germline V gene sequence: CDR1 SGDLS, CDR2 YYNGEE. V dropped 0 bases and J dropped 9; count of bases not matched to a gene: 14. The CDR3 contains 17 residues. The data were also submitted as part of a second study, on human thymus T cells. That paper adds: Thymic and blood repertoires appeared to display a bias in their usage of V and J genes. Highly overlapping thymic repertoires among unrelated individuals were reported in related research.

V and J are TRBV9 and TRBJ2-1; the match to TRBD2 covers 8 bases. The sequence derives from a boy in the first two years of life with a congenital heart defect. The sequenced material came from thymocytes. CDR3 in amino acids: CASSVEEREKVSGEQFF. Written as DNA, the CDR3 is TGTGCCAGCAGCGTAGAGGAGCGGGAGAAGGTGTCAGGTGAGCAGTTCTTC.